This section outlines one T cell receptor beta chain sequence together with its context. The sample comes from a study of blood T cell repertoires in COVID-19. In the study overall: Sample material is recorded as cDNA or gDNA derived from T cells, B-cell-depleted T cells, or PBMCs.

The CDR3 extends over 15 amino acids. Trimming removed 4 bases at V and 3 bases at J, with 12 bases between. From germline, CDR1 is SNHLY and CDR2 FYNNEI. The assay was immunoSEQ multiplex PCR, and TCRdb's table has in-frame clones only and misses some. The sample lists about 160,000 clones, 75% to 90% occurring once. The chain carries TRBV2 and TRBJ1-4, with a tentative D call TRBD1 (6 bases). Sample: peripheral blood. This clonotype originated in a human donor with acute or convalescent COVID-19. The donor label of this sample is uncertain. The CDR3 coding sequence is TGTGCCAGCAGTGGACAAGGACAGCCTAATGAAAAACTGTTTTTT. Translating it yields CASSGQGQPNEKLFF.